Listed here is a single T cell receptor (beta chain). TCRdb used MiXCR to reprocess the RT-PCR reads, holding one entry per CDR3 protein. The profile shows approximately 210,000 distinct CDR3 sequences, roughly two fifths of them singletons. The sample belongs to a study of patients and donors after allogeneic stem cell transplantation. Trimming took 0 bases from V and 7 from J, leaving 7 bases between them. The CDR3 runs to 13 residues. Germline lookup yields CDR1 LNHNV and CDR2 YYDKDF (reference sequence). This chain uses TRBV15 with TRBJ1-5; no clear D gene. The sample consisted of blood, either unsorted or a sorted T cell fraction (not recorded which). The receptor's source is a human donor who was either an allogeneic HSCT recipient or a stem cell or donor lymphocyte infusion donor (not recorded which). It is not recorded whose cells these are; they may come from a transplant donor. CDR3 sequence (DNA): TGTGCCACCAGCAGAGATCGTGGACAGCCCCAGCATTTT. Translated, it gives CATSRDRGQPQHF.